This paragraph reports one T cell receptor (beta chain). Its antigen target is currently unknown. Per-base qualities were not stored, and no clone one base away is much larger. Whole blood was collected in K2EDTA tubes by collaborating institutions according to the institutions' own protocols. For TCRbeta analysis, collaborator samples were shipped as frozen whole blood, as isolated PBMCs, or as DNA extracted from either sample type. These data originate in a study of blood T cell repertoires in COVID-19 (dated by TCRdb to the early 2020s). For the wider study: Collaborator samples came from the United States, Italy and Spain and covered acute and convalescent phases of COVID-19. The prospective study material was composed of cDNA or gDNA derived from T cells, B-cell-depleted T cells, or PBMCs. The dataset comprised deeply sampled blood TCRbeta repertoires from subjects exposed to, actively infected with, or recovered from COVID-19. The repertoires were released in a freely available public database meant as a resource for research on the immune response to SARS-CoV-2. The samples were drawn from two sources: the first 160 participants of the ongoing ImmuneRACE study, and some 1,300 subjects contributed by 6 global collaborators. The sample metadata nearly always contained a de-identified subject ID, COVID-19 status, age in years and sex. Where available, HLA class I and class II types were taken from metadata supplied by the sample provider and were not determined by assay-based typing. Study-wide findings and limitations: Clinical and demographic metadata were provided uncurated, with the amount varying by source and participant.

TCRbeta CDR3 regions were amplified from genomic DNA by means of the immunoSEQ Assay, a bias-controlled multiplex PCR. Processing in the source paper ran as follows. The number of nucleated cells in each sample was estimated by amplification of reference gene primers within the assay. To quantify the absolute abundance of each unique TCRbeta CDR3 rearrangement, sequence reads were collapsed and filtered. For each sample, productive Simpson clonality was calculated as the square root of Simpson's diversity index over productive rearrangements. The immuneACCESS repertoire file appears here via TCRdb, limited to in-frame rearrangements. These files lack a portion of the clones; in checked studies, under half of the deficit traces to unresolved V genes, and the cause of the others is not known. V and J calls and clone size are copied from that table; D and trimming were computed from the DNA. Present in this sample are fewer than 300,000 clones, roughly 85% of which were seen just once. The ten largest clones take up about 3% of the sample.

Trimming costs V 2 bases and J 2 bases, and their ends lie 10 bases apart. The CDR3 runs 15 amino acids, cysteine and phenylalanine included. The CDR3 DNA has 45 bases and is translated from base 1. From a lookup of the germline V gene (reference sequence), CDR1 and CDR2 are LNHDA and SQIVND. The rearrangement combines TRBV19 with TRBJ2-1, with TRBD1 as a weak D call on 6 bases. This sequence was found in a young woman with acute or convalescent COVID-19. Sequenced sample: peripheral blood. Read as DNA, the sequence is TGTGCCAGTAGTATACTCAGGGGCGCCTACAATGAGCAGTTCTTC. The resulting protein is CASSILRGAYNEQFF.